The 24 T cell receptor beta chains below come from one sample, sequenced in a study of cytomegalovirus exposure and HLA in healthy donors. Primers for the PCR totalled 60 Vbeta and 13 Jbeta. This table comes from immunoSEQ multiplex PCR, and its TCRdb copy is limited to in-frame clones, with some not included. The sample gives fewer than 75,000 clones, around three quarters of which show up once; 3.5% to 5% is in the top ten. The sample taken for sequencing was PBMCs. These TCRs come from a woman aged 25 to 45 in good health and CMV-seronegative.

CDR3 sequence reads: CASSRTVGRETQYF. The CDR3 DNA reads as TGTGCCAGCAGTAGGACAGTCGGAAGAGAGACCCAGTACTTC. The genes are TRBV11-2 and TRBJ2-5; maybe TRBD1 (6 bases). The CDR3 runs to 14 residues. Germline CDR1 reads SGHAT; CDR2 reads FQNNGV. V was shortened by 6 bases and J by 4 bases, with 15 bases between the two germline ends. The full variable domain, its missing parts supplied by reference TRBV11-2 and TRBJ2-5, is EAGVAQSPRYKIIEKRQSVAFWCNPISGHATLYWYQQILGQGPKLLIQFQNNGVVDDSQLPKDRFSAERLKGVDSTLKIQPAKLEDSAVYLCASSRTVGRETQYFGPGTRLLVL.

The V and J genes are TRBV2 and TRBJ1-2; D perhaps matches TRBD1 (5 bases). V was clipped by 2 bases and J by 2 bases, with 15 bases between them. The CDR3 spans 16 residues. In germline, CDR1 is SNHLY, CDR2 FYNNEI. This chain's CDR3 is CASSELPGRLNYGYTF. The CDR3 DNA sequence: TGTGCCAGCAGTGAACTCCCAGGGCGCCTAAACTATGGCTACACCTTC.

This clone occurred a few times. V is TRBV5-4 and J is TRBJ1-2; 12 bases line up with TRBD1. The CDR3 contains 16 residues. CDR1 and CDR2 (germline): SGHNT, YYREEE (reference sequence). The ends lost 4 bases at V and 4 bases at J; junction bases unmatched: 8. CDR3 bases: TGTGCCAGCAGCGACCGGGACAGGGGGCGAAGCTATGGCTACACCTTC. Translating gives CASSDRDRGRSYGYTF. The full variable domain, rest sourced from reference TRBV5-4 and TRBJ1-2, is ETGVTQSPTHLIKTRGQQVTLRCSSQSGHNTVSWYQQALGQGPQFIFQYYREEENGRGNFPPRFSGLQFPNYSSELNVNALELDDSALYLCASSDRDRGRSYGYTFGSGTRLTVV.

This chain joins TRBV30 and TRBJ2-1; D is undetermined. Between the trimmed V and J ends, which lost 4 bases and 4 bases, there was a span of 20 bases. Germline loops: CDR1 GTSNPN, CDR2 SVGIG (reference sequence). CDR3 length: 16 residues. The CDR3 region has the DNA TGTGCCTGGAACCGCGCCCGGGTTGGCCTATACAATGAGCAGTTCTTC. Encoded protein: CAWNRARVGLYNEQFF.

The rearrangement links TRBV27 to TRBJ2-6; D ambiguous. The CDR3 contains 13 residues. The V end was cut by 5 bases, the J end by 12 bases, with 14 bases between. Germline values: CDR1 MNHEY, CDR2 SMNVEV (reference sequence). CDR3 coding DNA: TGTGCCAGCAGTCCGCACCTATCGGGCGTCCTGACTTTC. Its protein product is CASSPHLSGVLTF.

This clone was recorded once. This sequence joins TRBV5-6 and TRBJ2-7; 7 nucleotides align to TRBD1. Germline CDR1 is SGHDT and CDR2 is YYEEEE. The ends lost 2 bases at V and 5 bases at J; junction bases unmatched: 7. The CDR3 is 14 amino acids. This CDR3 reads CASSFMTGFNEQYF. The CDR3 nucleotides read TGTGCCAGCAGCTTCATGACAGGGTTCAACGAGCAGTACTTC. The whole variable domain, remainder taken from reference TRBV5-6 and TRBJ2-7, is DAGVTQSPTHLIKTRGQQVTLRCSPKSGHDTVSWYQQALGQGPQFIFQYYEEEERQRGNFPDRFSGHQFPNYSSELNVNALLLGDSALYLCASSFMTGFNEQYFGPGTRLTVT.

This clone was seen just once. This rearrangement joins TRBV2 to TRBJ1-4, with 11 positions matching TRBD1. CDR3 size: 15 residues. Germline lookup yields CDR1 SNHLY and CDR2 FYNNEI. V lost 4 bases to trimming and J lost 7 bases; unmatched junction nucleotides: 5. CDR3 sequence reads: CASSASGTGGEKLFF. DNA of the CDR3: TGTGCCAGCAGTGCCTCCGGGACAGGGGGTGAAAAACTGTTTTTT. Full variable domain (remainder filled in from reference TRBV2 and TRBJ1-4): EPEVTQTPSHQVTQMGQEVILRCVPISNHLYFYWYRQILGQKVEFLVSFYNNEISEKSEIFDDQFSVERPDGSNFTLKIRSTKLEDSAMYFCASSASGTGGEKLFFGSGTQLSVL.

The genes are TRBV7-8 and TRBJ2-7, with D possibly matching TRBD1 (5 bases). The V end lost 2 bases, the J end lost 5 bases, and 10 bases lay between the germline ends. Germline values: CDR1 SGHVS, CDR2 FQNEAQ. This CDR3 contains 13 residues. CDR3 DNA: TGTGCCAGCAGCTTACTAGGGGCCCACGAGCAGTACTTC. It encodes CASSLLGAHEQYF.

The chain recombines TRBV5-8 with TRBJ2-7, with 12 bases matching TRBD2. This CDR3 has 16 residues. The germline V gene encodes CDR1 SGHTS and CDR2 YDEGEE. V dropped 0 bases and J dropped 6; count of bases not matched to a gene: 7. The CDR3 DNA sequence: TGTGCCAGCAGCTTGGGACTACTAGCGGGAGGCGGCGAGCAGTACTTC. It translates to CASSLGLLAGGGEQYF.

The chain uses TRBV9 and TRBJ2-1, with 7 positions matching TRBD2. J lost 7 bases, V lost 0 bases, and 4 bases had no gene match. The CDR3 is 14 residues long. Germline-derived CDR1 and CDR2 are SGDLS and YYNGEE. CDR3 bases: TGTGCCAGCAGCGTAGAACTAGCGAGGAATGAGCAGTTCTTC. Translating gives CASSVELARNEQFF.

The rearrangement uses TRBV9 and TRBJ1-1, with a weak D call TRBD1 (5 bases). Trimming removed 5 bases at V and 3 bases at J, with 14 bases between. There are 14 residues in the CDR3. Germline-derived CDR1 and CDR2 are SGDLS and YYNGEE. Here the CDR3 DNA reads TGTGCCAGCAGTGATCCGGGGGGTGACACTGAAGCTTTCTTT. Protein: CASSDPGGDTEAFF.

The chain has TRBV25-1 and TRBJ2-3; TRBD2 matches 8 bases. The CDR3 has 16 amino acids. In germline, CDR1 is MGHDK, CDR2 SYGVNS. V shed 3 bases, J shed 5 bases, and the junction held 10 bases outside the gene matches. Here the CDR3 reads CASSDGAGAPLDTQYF. DNA of the CDR3: TGTGCCAGCAGTGATGGAGCGGGGGCCCCGTTAGATACGCAGTATTTT.

This clone was seen more than once but under ten times. The J gene is TRBJ2-1, the V gene TRBV4-3, with 11 bases aligning to TRBD2. This CDR3 comprises 16 residues. Germline lookup yields CDR1 LGHNA and CDR2 YSLEER. V gave up 4 bases and J gave up 4 bases; unmatched junction bases: 6. This CDR3 is CASSPSGLAGYNEQFF. CDR3 DNA: TGCGCCAGCAGCCCCTCAGGACTAGCGGGTTACAATGAGCAGTTCTTC.

The chain has TRBV20-1 and TRBJ2-1; D is possibly TRBD2 (5 bases). V lost 8 bases and J 5 bases, leaving 7 bases between the germline ends. Germline values: CDR1 DFQATT, CDR2 SNEGSKA (reference sequence). The CDR3 is made up of 10 amino acids. The chain's CDR3 is CSRGDNEQFF. The CDR3 DNA is TGCAGTCGGGGAGACAATGAGCAGTTCTTC.

The chain recombines TRBV7-8 with TRBJ2-7, with D maybe TRBD1 (6 bases). The V gene lost 2 bases and the J gene lost 5 bases, with 16 bases spanning the gap. Germline lookup yields CDR1 SGHVS and CDR2 FQNEAQ. This CDR3 has 15 residues. The CDR3 DNA sequence: TGTGCCAGCAGCTTATATCAGGGGTCTGTAAACGAGCAGTACTTC. Translated: CASSLYQGSVNEQYF.

V is TRBV25-1 and J is TRBJ2-7; TRBD1 agrees at 10 bases. The V gene's germline CDR1 is MGHDK and CDR2 SYGVNS. The V segment lost 1 base and the J segment 2 bases; nucleotides outside the gene matches: 2. CDR3 length: 15 residues. CDR3 DNA: TGTGCCAGCAGTGAATCCGGGACAGGGGCCTACGAGCAGTACTTC. It codes for CASSESGTGAYEQYF.

This clone has a single count. This sequence joins TRBV7-6 and TRBJ2-5; the D gene is possibly TRBD2 (7 bases). The CDR3 extends over 16 amino acids. Trimming removed 7 bases at V and 3 bases at J, with 21 bases between. From germline, CDR1 is SGHVS and CDR2 FNYEAQ. CDR3 loop: CASTNLEGGGEETQYF. CDR3 nucleotides: TGTGCCAGCACCAACCTAGAAGGGGGAGGGGAAGAGACCCAGTACTTC.

The rearrangement uses TRBV18 and TRBJ2-5; 9 bases map to TRBD2. V shed 0 bases, J shed 4 bases, and the junction held 3 bases outside the gene matches. The CDR3 runs to 15 residues. Germline V lookup: CDR1 KGHSH, CDR2 LQKENI. The CDR3 bases are TGTGCCAGCTCACCACCAACTAGCGGGTTAGAGACCCAGTACTTC. Encoded protein: CASSPPTSGLETQYF.

The CDR3: CASSYTSGISYEQYF. In DNA, the CDR3 is TGTGCCAGCAGTTATACTAGCGGGATTTCGTACGAGCAGTACTTC. The chain carries TRBV25-1 and TRBJ2-7; 10 bases align to TRBD2. The ends lost 5 bases at V and 4 bases at J; junction bases unmatched: 8. The CDR3 contains 15 residues. Germline CDR1 reads MGHDK; CDR2 reads SYGVNS.

This chain uses TRBV5-4 with TRBJ2-5; 13 bases line up with TRBD2. The V gene's germline CDR1 is SGHNT and CDR2 YYREEE (reference sequence). The CDR3 runs to 16 residues. V was pared by 3 bases and J by 4 bases, with 6 bases of the junction left unmatched. CDR3 sequence: CASSSTGTSGIETQYF. The CDR3 DNA reads TGTGCCAGCAGCTCGACAGGGACTAGCGGGATAGAGACCCAGTACTTC. The full variable domain, with the rest looked up from reference TRBV5-4 and TRBJ2-5, is ETGVTQSPTHLIKTRGQQVTLRCSSQSGHNTVSWYQQALGQGPQFIFQYYREEENGRGNFPPRFSGLQFPNYSSELNVNALELDDSALYLCASSSTGTSGIETQYFGPGTRLLVL.

The V gene is TRBV11-2, the J gene TRBJ1-4; tentatively, D is TRBD1 (6 bases). Trimming took 5 bases from V and 0 from J, leaving 16 bases between them. The CDR3 consists of 17 residues. Germline V gene lookup returns CDR1 SGHAT and CDR2 FQNNGV. The CDR3 DNA follows: TGTGCCAGCAGCCCCCGGGGGGGGCGGGCAACTAATGAAAAACTGTTTTTT. Amino acids: CASSPRGGRATNEKLFF.

This sequence joins TRBV27 and TRBJ1-1; D may be TRBD1 (5 bases). This CDR3 is 14 amino acids long. Trimming removed 2 bases at V and 1 base at J, with 8 bases between. The germline V gene has CDR1 MNHEY and CDR2 SMNVEV (reference sequence). CDR3 in DNA: TGTGCCAGCAGTTTACGGGGGGGGAACACTGAAGCTTTCTTT. Its translation is CASSLRGGNTEAFF.

This clone was detected a few times. V is TRBV7-9 and J is TRBJ2-7; tentative D call: TRBD1 (6 bases). This CDR3 contains 13 residues. The V and J ends lost 5 bases and 3 bases respectively, with 11 bases between them. Per the germline V gene, CDR1 is SEHNR and CDR2 is FQNEAQ (reference sequence). CDR3 residues: CASSRDNRYEQYF. The CDR3 region has the DNA TGTGCCAGCAGCAGGGACAATCGCTACGAGCAGTACTTC.

The V call is TRBV25-1, the J call TRBJ1-2; D is possibly TRBD1 (5 bases). Germline CDR1 reads MGHDK; CDR2 reads SYGVNS. Trimming left V 4 bases short and J 8 bases short, with 20 bases between. This CDR3 spans 15 amino acids. DNA for the CDR3: TGTGCCAGCAGTGTTCCCGACAGCGTACGATCCGGCTACACCTTC. The encoded protein is CASSVPDSVRSGYTF.